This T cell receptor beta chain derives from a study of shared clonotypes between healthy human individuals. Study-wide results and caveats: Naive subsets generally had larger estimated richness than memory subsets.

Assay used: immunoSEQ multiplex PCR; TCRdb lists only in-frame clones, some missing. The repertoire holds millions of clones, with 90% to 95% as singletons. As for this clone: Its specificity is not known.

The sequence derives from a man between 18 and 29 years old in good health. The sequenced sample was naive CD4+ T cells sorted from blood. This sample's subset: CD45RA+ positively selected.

CDR3 protein: CASSLAGTDKNIQYF. The CDR3 coding sequence is TGTGCCAGCAGCTTAGCCGGGACGGATAAAAACATTCAGTACTTC. V and J are TRBV7-9 and TRBJ2-4; the D gene could be TRBD1 or TRBD2 (5 bases each). Trimming pared 0 bases from V and 4 bases from J, leaving 10 bases between. CDR1 and CDR2 from the germline V gene are SEHNR and FQNEAQ (reference sequence). The CDR3 has 15 amino acids.